This paragraph covers one T cell receptor (beta chain) sequence. Multiple V-beta primers and a C-beta primer amplified TCRB from RNA. TCRdb independently ran MiXCR on the multiplex PCR reads; one entry per CDR3 protein. The profile covers 15,000 to 20,000 distinct CDR3 sequences, with about two thirds appearing a single time and more than 15% taken by the ten largest. The germline V gene encodes CDR1 ENHRY and CDR2 SYGVKD. The CDR3 runs 13 residues. V shed 11 bases and J shed 5 bases, with 15 bases lying between them. The data were taken from a study of tumor-infiltrating lymphocytes in glioblastoma multiforme.

The chain links TRBV10-3 to TRBJ2-2; D uncertain. Sequences were obtained from peripheral blood. The receptor comes from a male donor with glioblastoma. The DNA of the CDR3 is TGTGCCTTCCGAGTCAATAGTACCGGGGAGCTGTTTTTT. Its protein is CAFRVNSTGELFF.